A single sample gave rise to the 22 T cell receptor beta chains below, sequenced in a study of human T cells and chemical hapten exposure. TCRdb recomputed calls from the RACE reads with MiXCR, one row per CDR3 protein. Seen here are 75,000 to 80,000 distinct CDR3 sequences, roughly 7.9% observed once, and the top ten hold around 1.7%. Time point: healthy volunteer bleed at 6 weeks. Total RNA extraction was carried out from unfractionated whole blood. Source material: whole blood. These receptors originate from a female donor in good health. Some clones in this sample may be carry-over from other donors' samples.

The chain employs TRBV18 and TRBJ2-7, with 8 bases matching TRBD2. The CDR3 covers 15 residues. Per the germline V gene, CDR1 is KGHSH and CDR2 is LQKENI. With V trimmed by 0 bases and J by 7 bases, 8 bases remained unmatched. The CDR3 loop is CASSPPPGGLREQYF. CDR3 bases: TGTGCCAGCTCACCACCCCCGGGGGGGCTTCGGGAGCAGTACTTC.

The V and J genes are TRBV20-1 and TRBJ2-3; 9 positions agree with TRBD2. The CDR3 runs to 19 residues. The germline CDR1 and CDR2 sequences are DFQATT and SNEGSKA (reference sequence). V lost 6 bases and J lost 0; bases outside the gene matches: 19. This CDR3 reads CSAEGDVAGVVGSTDTQYF. CDR3 nucleotide sequence: TGCAGTGCGGAGGGGGATGTAGCGGGGGTGGTTGGTAGCACAGATACGCAGTATTTT.

The chain combines TRBV14 with TRBJ2-4; no definite D call. CDR1 and CDR2 from the germline V gene are SGHDN and FVKESK. Trimming removed 1 base at V and 8 bases at J, with 12 bases between. The CDR3 loop spans 14 amino acids. CDR3 residues: CASSQGTTKDIQYF. CDR3 DNA sequence: TGTGCCAGCAGCCAAGGAACCACTAAAGACATTCAGTACTTC.

This clonotype was counted at least ten times. The chain has TRBV20-1 and TRBJ2-7; the D is unclear. Looked up from germline, CDR1 is DFQATT and CDR2 is SNEGSKA (reference sequence). Trimming cost V 6 bases and J 4 bases, with 7 bases left between them. The CDR3 has 10 residues. CDR3 in DNA: TGCAGTGCGAGAACATACGAGCAGTACTTC. Translation gives CSARTYEQYF.

This clonotype was counted many times. The chain is built from TRBV29-1 and TRBJ1-2; D is possibly TRBD1 (6 bases). CDR1 and CDR2 (germline): SQVTM, ANQGSEA. This CDR3 comprises 15 residues. Trimming cost V 1 base and J 3 bases, with 15 bases left between them. CDR3 nucleotides: TGCAGCGTTGAAGGGCCAGGGGTCCTCTACTATGGCTACACCTTC. Its translation is CSVEGPGVLYYGYTF.

V gene TRBV6-5 combines with J gene TRBJ2-7; 9 bases match TRBD2. The CDR3 contains 15 residues. Germline CDR1 reads MNHEY; CDR2 reads SVGAGI. V dropped 6 bases and J dropped 3; count of bases not matched to a gene: 9. This chain's CDR3 is CASRLAGEVNYEQYF. CDR3 nucleotides: TGTGCCAGCAGGTTAGCGGGGGAGGTGAACTACGAGCAGTACTTC.

This clonotype was observed many times. The chain has TRBV14 and TRBJ2-3; TRBD1 matches 7 bases. Germline lookup yields CDR1 SGHDN and CDR2 FVKESK. The V and J ends lost 4 bases and 1 base, in that order; junction bases with no gene match: 8. The CDR3 has 16 amino acids. DNA of the CDR3: TGTGCCAGCAGCCGAAAGACAGGGAGTCGCACAGATACGCAGTATTTT. Translated, it gives CASSRKTGSRTDTQYF.

This clonotype occurred a few times. This chain connects TRBV12-3 or TRBV12-4 to TRBJ2-3; the match to TRBD2 covers 9 bases. The CDR3 length is 15 residues. V was clipped by 6 bases and J by 6 bases; unmatched bases: 10. CDR3 nucleotides: TGTGCCAGCAGCCTATTGGCGGGGGGGCGGGATACGCAGTATTTT. Its protein is CASSLLAGGRDTQYF.

This clonotype showed up many times. The chain recombines TRBV7-6 with TRBJ2-3; 8 nucleotides line up with TRBD2. This CDR3 has 17 residues. The J segment lost 1 base and the V segment lost 2 bases, leaving 8 bases of the junction unmatched. The V gene's germline CDR1 is SGHVS and CDR2 FNYEAQ. DNA for the CDR3: TGTGCCAGCAGCTTACGGGGGACTAGAGTGGGCACAGATACGCAGTATTTT. Amino acid sequence: CASSLRGTRVGTDTQYF.

V and J are TRBV20-1 and TRBJ2-7, with D perhaps matching TRBD1 or TRBD2 (5 bases each). From germline, CDR1 is DFQATT and CDR2 SNEGSKA (reference sequence). V dropped 7 bases and J dropped 4 bases, with 17 bases sitting between them. CDR3 length: 13 amino acids. The CDR3 is CSVARDDRYEQYF. CDR3 nucleotides: TGCAGTGTTGCTCGGGACGATCGATACGAGCAGTACTTC.

There are a few counts of this clonotype. J is TRBJ1-4 and V is TRBV19; 9 bases align to TRBD1. The CDR3 length is 14 residues. CDR1 LNHDA and CDR2 SQIVND come from the germline V gene (reference sequence). The trim removed 4 bases at V and 12 bases at J, leaving 9 bases unmatched. The CDR3 protein is CASSTPGQGIELFF. In DNA, the CDR3 is TGTGCCAGTAGTACTCCGGGACAGGGAATCGAACTGTTTTTT.

The CDR3 sequence is CASSLDLRLQETQYF. DNA for the CDR3: TGTGCCAGCAGCTTAGATCTGCGACTCCAAGAGACCCAGTACTTC. The chain is built from TRBV11-2 and TRBJ2-5; no reliable D call. This CDR3 is 15 amino acids long. The V end was cut by 0 bases, the J end by 1 base, with 9 bases between. Germline V gene sequence: CDR1 SGHAT, CDR2 FQNNGV.

This clonotype was observed a few times. The chain is built from TRBV10-3 and TRBJ2-5; 10 bases align to TRBD1. The CDR3 is 14 residues long. Germline-derived CDR1 and CDR2 are ENHRY and SYGVKD. Losses at the gene ends were 6 bases for V and 4 bases for J; bases not matched to a gene: 5. In DNA form, the CDR3 reads TGTGCCATCAGCCGGACAGGGGGGTTAGAGACCCAGTACTTC. It codes for CAISRTGGLETQYF.

In this sample, this clonotype turned up a few times. The chain has TRBV13 and TRBJ1-1, with D possibly matching TRBD1 (6 bases). The CDR3 runs 14 residues. Trimming stripped 2 bases from V and 3 bases from J, with 10 bases between. The germline CDR1 and CDR2 sequences are PRHDT and FYEKMQ (reference sequence). The DNA for the CDR3 is TGTGCCAGCAGCTTAAGGGGGTTGGACACTGAAGCTTTCTTT. This gives the protein CASSLRGLDTEAFF. Complete variable domain (other parts from reference TRBV13 and TRBJ1-1): AAGVIQSPRHLIKEKRETATLKCYPIPRHDTVYWYQQGPGQDPQFLISFYEKMQSDKGSIPDRFSAQQFSDYHSELNMSSLELGDSALYFCASSLRGLDTEAFFGQGTRLTVV.

This clonotype was seen a handful of times. V is TRBV12-3 or TRBV12-4 and J is TRBJ1-1; 7 bases fit TRBD1. V lost 7 bases, J lost 0 bases, and 5 bases stayed unmatched. This CDR3 contains 14 residues. The CDR3 DNA reads TGTGCCAGCACTCCGGGACAGTTGAACACTGAAGCTTTCTTT. Protein sequence: CASTPGQLNTEAFF.

This clonotype has at least ten counts. The rearrangement uses TRBV6-2 or TRBV6-3 and TRBJ1-1; D is undetermined. The germline V and J ends were trimmed by 8 bases and 3 bases, with 10 bases remaining between them. The CDR3 sequence is 12 residues long. Germline V gives CDR1 MNHEY, CDR2 SVGEGT. This chain's CDR3 is CASGEGYTEAFF. CDR3 DNA sequence: TGTGCCAGCGGAGAAGGGTACACTGAAGCTTTCTTT.

This chain uses TRBV29-1 with TRBJ1-1, with D unclear. Germline V CDR1 and CDR2: SQVTM, ANQGSEA. The V end lost 2 bases, the J end lost 0 bases, and 7 bases lay between the germline ends. This CDR3 spans 13 amino acids. The CDR3 coding sequence is TGCAGCGTTGAAAGAAAAGTGAACACTGAAGCTTTCTTT. Amino acid sequence: CSVERKVNTEAFF. The whole variable domain, remainder taken from reference TRBV29-1 and TRBJ1-1, is SAVISQKPSRDICQRGTSLTIQCQVDSQVTMMFWYRQQPGQSLTLIATANQGSEATYESGFVIDKFPISRPNLTFSTLTVSNMSPEDSSIYLCSVERKVNTEAFFGQGTRLTVV.

In regard to this clonotype: This sequence may be a read error, since a much larger clone differs from it by one base. The chain carries TRBV7-3 and TRBJ1-1, with a possible D match to TRBD1 (5 bases). Germline V gene sequence: CDR1 SGHTA, CDR2 FQGTGA. CDR3 length: 14 amino acids. In nucleotides, the CDR3 is TGTGTCAGCAGGTCTGCAGGGACGAACACTGAAGCTTTCTTT. Translating gives CVSRSAGTNTEAFF.

The chain joins TRBV21-1 to TRBJ1-4. TRBV21-1 is listed as a pseudogene. This CDR3 is 17 amino acids long. In nucleotides, the CDR3 is TGTGCCAGCAAAAGCCCAAGTAAACGCGAGCGTAATGAAAAACTGTTTTTT. Translated: CASKSPSKRERNEKLFF.

This sequence joins TRBV7-8 and TRBJ2-3; D perhaps matches TRBD2 (7 bases). The CDR3 runs to 15 residues. CDR1 is SGHVS, CDR2 FQNEAQ, per germline. V lost 0 bases and J lost 2, with 9 bases in between. This CDR3 reads CASSLAAGATDTQYF. The CDR3 bases are TGTGCCAGCAGCTTAGCGGCGGGGGCCACAGATACGCAGTATTTT.

This clonotype occurred many times. The rearrangement joins TRBV27 to TRBJ2-4; no clear D gene. The CDR3 has 17 amino acids. From germline, CDR1 is MNHEY and CDR2 SMNVEV (reference sequence). V was cut by 4 bases and J by 0 bases, with 16 bases left in between. The CDR3 protein is CASSSRRGPVAKNIQYF. CDR3 sequence (DNA): TGTGCCAGCAGTTCCCGACGTGGGCCCGTAGCCAAAAACATTCAGTACTTC.

The gene calls are TRBV2 and TRBJ1-1; D gene unclear. Germline CDR1 SNHLY, CDR2 FYNNEI. The CDR3 loop spans 13 amino acids. Trimming cost V 0 bases and J 5 bases, with 7 bases left between them. The CDR3 protein is CASSEAPRTEAFF. The DNA for the CDR3 is TGTGCCAGCAGTGAAGCCCCGCGGACTGAAGCTTTCTTT.